A single T cell receptor (beta chain) is shown here with its context. This clone was seen a handful of times. Its antigen remains undetermined. No base-level quality is on record; no much larger clone is a single base apart. The data were taken from a study of blood T cell repertoires in COVID-19 (dated by TCRdb to the early 2020s). Looking at the study overall: Samples from collaborators originated in the United States, Italy and Spain and spanned both the acute and convalescent phases of COVID-19. The samples were drawn from two sources: the first 160 participants of the ongoing ImmuneRACE study, and about 1,300 subjects contributed by 6 global collaborators. HLA class I and class II types, where available, came from metadata supplied by the sample provider rather than from assay-based typing. Subjects who had been exposed to COVID-19, were actively infected with it, or had recovered from it provided the deeply sampled blood TCRbeta repertoires that made up the dataset. The repertoires were released in a freely available public database intended as a resource for research on the immune response to SARS-CoV-2. The prospective study material was composed of cDNA or gDNA derived from T cells, B-cell-depleted T cells, or PBMCs. Nearly every sample came with metadata listing a de-identified subject ID, COVID-19 status, age in years and sex.

The immunoSEQ Assay, a bias-controlled multiplex PCR, was used to amplify TCRbeta CDR3 regions from genomic DNA. As for how the authors treated the data: Nucleated cell counts per sample were estimated from amplification of reference gene primers within the assay. To quantify the absolute abundance of each unique TCRbeta CDR3 rearrangement, sequence reads were collapsed and filtered. For each sample, productive Simpson clonality was calculated by taking the square root of Simpson's diversity index across productive rearrangements. Drawn from immuneACCESS, this table holds only the in-frame rearrangements with V and J called that TCRdb kept. Clones are partly lost; checked studies trace under half to an unresolved V gene and leave the rest unexplained. That table supplies the V and J calls and clone size; D and trimming were determined from the DNA. The sample includes around 270,000 clones, with around 84% observed a single time. The top ten clonotypes cover around 5.1% of the sample.

Results and caveats for the whole study, not just this receptor: Clinical and demographic metadata were provided uncurated, with the amount varying by source and participant.

From the germline V gene (reference sequence), CDR1 is SGHNT and CDR2 is YYREEE. V was cut back by 4 bases and J by 4 bases, leaving a gap of 17 bases between them. Spanning cysteine to phenylalanine, the CDR3 consists of 15 amino acids. Kept here is only the CDR3 DNA, which spans 45 bases and is read in frame from base 1. At one collaborating source in Seattle, patients were enrolled during active infection and were followed longitudinally through the course of disease. Collaborating institutions collected whole blood in K2EDTA tubes following their own protocols. For TCRbeta analysis, collaborator samples were shipped as frozen whole blood, as isolated PBMCs, or as DNA extracted from either sample type.

Here the chain combines TRBV5-4 and TRBJ2-5; a tentative D call is TRBD1 (6 bases match). Sequencing was carried out using peripheral blood. This TCR was sampled from a woman in her fifties or sixties with COVID-19, enrolled during active disease. This receptor has the CDR3 CASSEKKVGGETQYF. The nucleotides are TGTGCCAGCAGCGAGAAGAAAGTAGGGGGAGAGACCCAGTACTTC.